This is a list of T cell receptor beta chains from one sample in a study of immune evolution from preneoplasia to lung adenocarcinoma. Repertoires were generated with immunoSEQ multiplex PCR, while TCRdb's copy carries only in-frame clones and drops some. The data contain about 8,600 clones, just over 75% of them seen just once; the ten biggest clones take up less than 8.5%. Sequencing input: FFPE lung adenocarcinoma in situ tissue. The receptors originated from a person between 60 and 80 years old with lung adenocarcinoma. Each CDR3 is given with its conserved first and last residue. The order of the fields is CDR3 protein, CDR3 DNA, J gene, clone size, V gene, D gene. D genes are given only for firm matches. The size field is filled for only some rows; it gives once, few, many or a size class.

CASSLDPQTDTQYF | TGTGCCAGCAGCTTAGACCCCCAGACAGATACGCAGTATTTT | TRBJ2-3 | once | TRBV7-2 | -
CASTSAGGWRNTQYF | TGTGCCAGCACCTCAGCGGGGGGGTGGAGAAATACGCAGTATTTT | TRBJ2-3 | - | TRBV28 | TRBD2
CASSVRPIDYGYTF | TGTGCCAGCAGTGTCCGGCCCATAGACTATGGCTACACCTTC | TRBJ1-2 | - | TRBV2 | -
CASSPPRDRGWYYGTEAFF | TGTGCCAGCTCACCACCACGAGACAGGGGATGGTATTATGGCACTGAAGCTTTCTTT | TRBJ1-1 | - | TRBV18 | TRBD1
CAIRTDRGSYEQYF | TGTGCCATCCGAACCGACAGGGGCTCCTACGAGCAGTACTTC | TRBJ2-7 | - | TRBV2 | TRBD1
CASSPRQSLNEQFF | TGTGCCAGCAGCCCTCGACAGTCCCTAAATGAGCAGTTCTTC | TRBJ2-1 | - | TRBV7-9 | -
CASLAMGYNYGYTF | TGTGCCAGCCTGGCGATGGGGTATAACTATGGCTACACCTTC | TRBJ1-2 | - | TRBV5-4 | -
CAWAGLSNSPLHF | TGTGCCTGGGCAGGGTTGAGTAATTCACCCCTCCACTTT | TRBJ1-6 | - | TRBV30 | -
CASSFDRGQGYTF | TGTGCCAGCAGCTTCGACAGGGGGCAAGGCTACACCTTC | TRBJ1-2 | - | TRBV7-2 | TRBD1
CASSLGGSYGYTF | TGTGCCAGCAGCTTGGGAGGCAGCTATGGCTACACCTTC | TRBJ1-2 | - | TRBV5-6 | -
CASSDKGASTDTQYF | TGCGCCAGCAGTGATAAGGGGGCTAGCACAGATACGCAGTATTTT | TRBJ2-3 | - | TRBV10-1 | TRBD1
CASSPRPTRMETQYF | TGTGCCAGCAGCCCGCGCCCGACTAGGATGGAGACCCAGTACTTC | TRBJ2-5 | - | TRBV7-2 | -
CASNRGGGYTF | TGTGCCAGCAACAGGGGAGGCGGCTACACCTTC | TRBJ1-2 | - | TRBV28 | TRBD1
CASSLGRGSTEAFF | TGTGCCAGCAGCCTCGGGCGGGGGAGCACTGAAGCTTTCTTT | TRBJ1-1 | - | TRBV11-2 | -
CASSRLGVGNTIYF | TGTGCCAGCAGTCGCCTGGGGGTTGGAAACACCATATATTTT | TRBJ1-3 | - | TRBV6-1 | -
CATSRDLSAGGGHTQYF | TGTGCCACCAGCAGAGATCTTAGCGCGGGGGGGGGCCATACGCAGTATTTT | TRBJ2-3 | once | TRBV15 | TRBD2
CASSEASAGGGYGYTF | TGTGCCAGCAGTGAAGCCTCAGCTGGGGGGGGGTATGGCTACACCTTC | TRBJ1-2 | - | TRBV6-1 | -
CASTQGRGDGYTF | TGTGCCAGCACTCAAGGGAGAGGTGATGGCTACACCTTC | TRBJ1-2 | - | TRBV6-6 | -
CASSLPVEGGTEAFF | TGTGCCAGCAGCCTCCCCGTAGAGGGCGGAACTGAAGCTTTCTTT | TRBJ1-1 | - | TRBV7-9 | -
CASSFKAGGPYNEQFF | TGTGCCAGCAGCTTCAAAGCGGGGGGGCCCTACAATGAGCAGTTCTTC | TRBJ2-1 | - | TRBV9 | TRBD2
CASSTGTGVSGNTIYF | TGTGCCAGCAGTACTGGGACAGGGGTATCTGGAAACACCATATATTTT | TRBJ1-3 | - | TRBV28 | TRBD1
CASSMENTEAFF | TGTGCCAGTAGTATGGAGAACACTGAAGCTTTCTTT | TRBJ1-1 | - | TRBV19 | -
CASSESGFVDTQYF | TGCGCCAGCAGTGAGTCCGGGTTTGTCGATACGCAGTATTTT | TRBJ2-3 | - | TRBV10-2 | -
CASSSGAGTGNYEQYF | TGTGCCAGCAGCTCAGGCGCGGGGACAGGGAACTACGAGCAGTACTTC | TRBJ2-7 | - | TRBV4-2 | TRBD1
CASSLLGTWGETQYF | TGTGCCAGCAGCTTATTGGGTACATGGGGAGAGACCCAGTACTTC | TRBJ2-5 | once | TRBV7-2 | -
CASSLEGQSTDTQYF | TGTGCCAGCAGCTTGGAGGGACAAAGCACAGATACGCAGTATTTT | TRBJ2-3 | - | TRBV5-5 | -
CASSQDLPSRISSYNEQFF | TGCGCCAGCAGCCAAGATCTCCCGAGCCGGATTAGCTCCTACAATGAGCAGTTCTTC | TRBJ2-1 | - | TRBV4-3 | -
CASSLTRTGNNQPQHF | TGTGCCAGCAGCTTAACTAGGACAGGGAACAATCAGCCCCAGCATTTT | TRBJ1-5 | - | TRBV13 | TRBD1
CASSFGPRASTGELFF | TGTGCCAGCAGCTTCGGACCTCGGGCCTCCACGGGGGAGCTGTTTTTT | TRBJ2-2 | few | TRBV5-4 | -
CASSRAGGAREQYF | TGTGCCAGCAGCCGAGCCGGGGGGGCGCGGGAGCAGTACTTC | TRBJ2-7 | - | TRBV7-9 | TRBD2
CSVVHGTARGEAFF | TGCAGCGTTGTACACGGGACGGCCAGAGGTGAAGCTTTCTTT | TRBJ1-1 | once | TRBV29-1 | -
CASSKAVRGHEETQYF | TGTGCCAGTAGTAAAGCGGTCAGGGGGCATGAGGAGACCCAGTACTTC | TRBJ2-5 | - | TRBV19 | TRBD1
CASSYSRVYNEQFF | TGTGCCAGCAGTTACTCGAGGGTTTACAATGAGCAGTTCTTC | TRBJ2-1 | - | TRBV6-5 | -
CASSRSGRVSYEQYF | TGTGCCAGCAGTCGTTCAGGTCGGGTTTCCTACGAGCAGTACTTC | TRBJ2-7 | - | TRBV5-4 | -
CASSLNLPNEKLFF | TGTGCCAGCAGCCTAAACCTGCCTAATGAAAAACTGTTTTTT | TRBJ1-4 | - | TRBV14 | -
CASSLAGTSSTDTQYF | TGTGCCAGCAGCCTAGCCGGGACTTCTAGCACAGATACGCAGTATTTT | TRBJ2-3 | - | TRBV5-6 | -
CSVEDPLYNQIQETQYF | TGCAGCGTTGAAGACCCTCTCTACAATCAGATACAAGAGACCCAGTACTTC | TRBJ2-5 | - | TRBV29-1 | -
CASIGGYEQYF | TGTGCCAGCATTGGGGGGTACGAGCAGTACTTC | TRBJ2-7 | - | TRBV25-1 | -
CASSLEQLGSLHYEQYF | TGTGCCAGCAGCTTAGAACAGCTAGGGAGCCTTCACTACGAGCAGTACTTC | TRBJ2-7 | large | TRBV7-6 | -
CATSRAPMVATPLHF | TGTGCCACCAGCAGAGCCCCGATGGTGGCGACACCCCTCCACTTT | TRBJ1-6 | - | TRBV15 | -
CASSQGHPTRHEQYF | TGCGCCAGCAGTCAAGGACACCCCACTCGCCACGAGCAGTACTTC | TRBJ2-7 | - | TRBV23-1 | -
CASSPLREYTF | TGTGCCAGCAGCCCACTCAGGGAATACACCTTC | TRBJ1-2 | - | TRBV7-9 | -
CSVAGTSGGDTQYF | TGCAGCGTAGCCGGGACTAGCGGGGGGGATACGCAGTATTTT | TRBJ2-3 | - | TRBV29-1 | TRBD2
CADGGLNTEAFF | TGTGCGGACGGGGGGTTGAACACTGAAGCTTTCTTT | TRBJ1-1 | - | TRBV5-4 | -
CSVRPDTLNYEQYF | TGCAGCGTTCGCCCGGACACCCTTAACTACGAGCAGTACTTC | TRBJ2-7 | - | TRBV29-1 | -
CASSLSIGIAANNEQFF | TGTGCCAGCAGCTTAAGCATTGGGATAGCGGCGAACAATGAGCAGTTCTTC | TRBJ2-1 | - | TRBV7-8 | -
CASSEVSGLAARPSTDTQYF | TGTGCCAGCAGTGAAGTATCGGGACTAGCGGCCCGTCCTAGCACAGATACGCAGTATTTT | TRBJ2-3 | - | TRBV6-4 | TRBD2
CASSPQSSGNTIYF | TGTGCCAGCAGTCCTCAGAGCTCTGGAAACACCATATATTTT | TRBJ1-3 | - | TRBV28 | -
CASSIGQGGNQPQHF | TGTGCCAGCAGCATAGGACAGGGCGGCAATCAGCCCCAGCATTTT | TRBJ1-5 | - | TRBV6-6 | TRBD1